This T cell receptor (beta chain) was profiled in a study of T cell responses to AZD1222 COVID-19 vaccine. Clones were sequenced by immunoSEQ multiplex PCR, and TCRdb holds only the in-frame ones, with some missing. The repertoire holds about 130,000 clones, with roughly 90% as singletons. Points from the study as a whole: Among the donors, most were white British and more were female, and clonal diversity was possibly underestimated. As reported, nearly half of all spike-specific TCRs target variant regions that are unmutated. Without day 14 samples, only post-peak T cell repertoires were studied. Distributed over spike, vaccine-associated CD4 TCRs predominated at 160-218 and 743-854.

On this clone itself: Its specificity is unknown.

Germline V gene sequence: CDR1 LNHDA, CDR2 SQIVND (reference sequence). This CDR3 spans 15 amino acids. Trimming removed 6 bases at V and 0 bases at J, with 9 bases between. The clonotype comes from an adult in good health. This material consisted of peripheral blood, taken on day 0 of AZD1222 vaccination. This chain connects TRBV19 to TRBJ2-6; D is possibly TRBD1 (5 bases). The CDR3 DNA reads as TGTGCCAGTAGGGAACAGGACTCTGGGGCCAACGTCCTGACTTTC. This encodes CASREQDSGANVLTF.